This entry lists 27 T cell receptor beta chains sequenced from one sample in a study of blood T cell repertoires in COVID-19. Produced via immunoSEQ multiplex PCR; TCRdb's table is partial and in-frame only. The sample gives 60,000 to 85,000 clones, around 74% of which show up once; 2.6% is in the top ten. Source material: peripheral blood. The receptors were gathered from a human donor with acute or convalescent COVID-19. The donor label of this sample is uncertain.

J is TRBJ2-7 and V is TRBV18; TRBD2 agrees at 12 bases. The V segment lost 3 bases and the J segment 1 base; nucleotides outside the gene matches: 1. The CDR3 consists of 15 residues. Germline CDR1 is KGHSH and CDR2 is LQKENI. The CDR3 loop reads CASSPGLAGSYEQYF. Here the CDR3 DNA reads TGTGCCAGCTCACCTGGACTAGCGGGGTCCTACGAGCAGTACTTC. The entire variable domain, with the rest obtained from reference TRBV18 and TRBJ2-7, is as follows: NAGVMQNPRHLVRRRGQEARLRCSPMKGHSHVYWYRQLPEEGLKFMVYLQKENIIDESGMPKERFSAEFPKEGPSILRIQQVVRGDSAAYFCASSPGLAGSYEQYFGPGTRLTVT.

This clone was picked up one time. DNA for the CDR3: TGCGCCAGCAGTAAACAGATGAACACTGAAGCTTTCTTT. This encodes CASSKQMNTEAFF. The gene calls are TRBV5-1 and TRBJ1-1; D gene unclear. This CDR3 region has 13 residues. The germline gives CDR1 SGHRS, CDR2 YFSETQ. Between the trimmed V and J ends, which lost 5 bases and 0 bases, there was a span of 8 bases.

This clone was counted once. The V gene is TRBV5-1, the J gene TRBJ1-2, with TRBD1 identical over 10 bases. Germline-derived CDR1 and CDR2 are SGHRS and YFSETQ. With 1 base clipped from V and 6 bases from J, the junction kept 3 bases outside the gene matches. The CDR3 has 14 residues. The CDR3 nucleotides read TGCGCCAGCAGCTTGAGACAGGGGGCACATGGCTACACCTTC. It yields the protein CASSLRQGAHGYTF.

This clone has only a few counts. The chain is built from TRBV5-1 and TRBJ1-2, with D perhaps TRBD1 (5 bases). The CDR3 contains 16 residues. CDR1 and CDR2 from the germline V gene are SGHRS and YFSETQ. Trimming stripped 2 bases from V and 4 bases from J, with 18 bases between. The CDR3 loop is CASSFGGSQGLYGYTF. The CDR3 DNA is TGCGCCAGCAGCTTCGGGGGATCCCAAGGGCTCTATGGCTACACCTTC.

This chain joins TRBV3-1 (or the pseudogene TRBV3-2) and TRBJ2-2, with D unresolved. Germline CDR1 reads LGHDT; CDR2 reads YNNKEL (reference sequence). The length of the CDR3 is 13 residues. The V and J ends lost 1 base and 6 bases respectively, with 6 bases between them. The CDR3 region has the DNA TGTGCCAGCAGCCAAGCAAGAGCCGGGGAGCTGTTTTTT. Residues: CASSQARAGELFF.

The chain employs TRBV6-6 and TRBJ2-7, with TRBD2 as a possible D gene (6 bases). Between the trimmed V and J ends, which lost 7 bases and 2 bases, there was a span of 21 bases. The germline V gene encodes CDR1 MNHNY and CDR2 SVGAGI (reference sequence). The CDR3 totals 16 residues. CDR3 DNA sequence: TGTGCCAGCACCCCCCGGTTCGGGAGCTTACCCTACGAGCAGTACTTC. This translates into CASTPRFGSLPYEQYF.

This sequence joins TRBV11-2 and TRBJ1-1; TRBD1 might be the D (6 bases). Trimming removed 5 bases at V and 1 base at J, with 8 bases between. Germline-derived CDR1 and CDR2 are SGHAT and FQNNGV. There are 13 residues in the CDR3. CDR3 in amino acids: CASSPQGNTEAFF. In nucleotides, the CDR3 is TGTGCCAGCAGCCCACAGGGGAACACTGAAGCTTTCTTT.

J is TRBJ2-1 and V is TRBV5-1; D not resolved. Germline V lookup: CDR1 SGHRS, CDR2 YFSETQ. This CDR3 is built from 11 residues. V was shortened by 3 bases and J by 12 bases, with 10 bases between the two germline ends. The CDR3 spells CASSYSGPQFF. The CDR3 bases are TGCGCCAGCAGCTACTCTGGGCCGCAGTTCTTC.

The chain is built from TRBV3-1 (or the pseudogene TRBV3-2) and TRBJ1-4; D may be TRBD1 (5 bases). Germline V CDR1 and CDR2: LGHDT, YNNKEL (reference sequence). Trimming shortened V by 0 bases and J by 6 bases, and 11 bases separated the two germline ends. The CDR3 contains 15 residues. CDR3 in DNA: TGTGCCAGCAGCCAAGATAGCGGGGGGTATGAAAAACTGTTTTTT. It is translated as CASSQDSGGYEKLFF.

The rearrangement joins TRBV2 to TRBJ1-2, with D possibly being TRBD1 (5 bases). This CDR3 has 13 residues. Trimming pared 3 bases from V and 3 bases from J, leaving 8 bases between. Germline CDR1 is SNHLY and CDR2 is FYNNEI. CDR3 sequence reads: CASSEGEDYGYTF. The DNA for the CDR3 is TGTGCCAGCAGTGAGGGGGAGGACTATGGCTACACCTTC. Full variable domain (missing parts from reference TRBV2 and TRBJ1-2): EPEVTQTPSHQVTQMGQEVILRCVPISNHLYFYWYRQILGQKVEFLVSFYNNEISEKSEIFDDQFSVERPDGSNFTLKIRSTKLEDSAMYFCASSEGEDYGYTFGSGTRLTVV.

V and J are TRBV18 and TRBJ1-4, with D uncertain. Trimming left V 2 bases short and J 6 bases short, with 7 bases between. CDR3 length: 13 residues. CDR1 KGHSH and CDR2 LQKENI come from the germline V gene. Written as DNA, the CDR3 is TGTGCCAGCTCACCAACGAGAGATGAAAAACTGTTTTTT. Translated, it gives CASSPTRDEKLFF.

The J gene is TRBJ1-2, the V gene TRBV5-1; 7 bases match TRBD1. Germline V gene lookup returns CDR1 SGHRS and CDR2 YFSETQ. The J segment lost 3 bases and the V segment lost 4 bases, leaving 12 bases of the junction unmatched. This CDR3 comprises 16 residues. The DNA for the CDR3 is TGCGCCAGCAGCGTCAGAACAGGGGCCGTTGACTATGGCTACACCTTC. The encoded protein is CASSVRTGAVDYGYTF.

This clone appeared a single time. The CDR3 region is CASSSTTEAFF. CDR3 in DNA: TGTGCCAGCAGCTCGACAACTGAAGCTTTCTTT. The chain combines TRBV28 with TRBJ1-1, with D uncertain. Germline CDR1 reads MDHEN; CDR2 reads SYDVKM. The CDR3 spans 11 residues. The V end lost 6 bases, the J end lost 5 bases, and 7 bases lay between the germline ends.

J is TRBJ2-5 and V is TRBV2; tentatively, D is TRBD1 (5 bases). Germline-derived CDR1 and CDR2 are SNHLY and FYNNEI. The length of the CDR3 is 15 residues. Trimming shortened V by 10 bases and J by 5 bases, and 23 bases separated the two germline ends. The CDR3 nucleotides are TGTGCCACTTGGGCCGGCAGGGCTACCGGGGAGACCCAGTACTTC. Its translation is CATWAGRATGETQYF.

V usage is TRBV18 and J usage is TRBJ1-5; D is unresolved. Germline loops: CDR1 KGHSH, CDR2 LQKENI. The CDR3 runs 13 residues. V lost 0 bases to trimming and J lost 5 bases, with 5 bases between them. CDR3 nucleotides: TGTGCCAGCTCACCACCCGGGGATCAGCCCCAGCATTTT. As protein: CASSPPGDQPQHF.

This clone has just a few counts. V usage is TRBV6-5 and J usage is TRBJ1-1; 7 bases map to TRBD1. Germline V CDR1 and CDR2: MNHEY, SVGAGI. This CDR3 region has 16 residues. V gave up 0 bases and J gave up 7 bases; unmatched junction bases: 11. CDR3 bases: TGTGCCAGCAGTTACTCAGCGACAGGGAGGAGGATTGAAGCTTTCTTT. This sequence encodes CASSYSATGRRIEAFF.

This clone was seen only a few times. The CDR3 coding sequence is TGTGCCAGCAGCTTAGGTAGCGCCTACGAGCAGTACTTC. Amino acid sequence: CASSLGSAYEQYF. This sequence joins TRBV7-6 and TRBJ2-7; a possible D gene is TRBD2 (5 bases). Germline loops: CDR1 SGHVS, CDR2 FNYEAQ. This CDR3 is built from 13 residues. V was clipped by 1 base and J by 2 bases, with 6 bases between them.

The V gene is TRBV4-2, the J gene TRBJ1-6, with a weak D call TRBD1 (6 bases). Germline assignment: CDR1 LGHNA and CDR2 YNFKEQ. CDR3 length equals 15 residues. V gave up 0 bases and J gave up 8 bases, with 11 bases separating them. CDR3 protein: CASSQDSGADSPLHF. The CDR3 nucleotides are TGTGCCAGCAGCCAAGACTCAGGGGCGGATTCACCCCTCCACTTT.

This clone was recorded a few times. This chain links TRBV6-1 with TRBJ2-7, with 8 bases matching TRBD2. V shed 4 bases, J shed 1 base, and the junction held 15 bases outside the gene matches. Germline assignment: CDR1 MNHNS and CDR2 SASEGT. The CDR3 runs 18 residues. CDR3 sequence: CASSAKRAAGGNSYEQYF. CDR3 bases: TGTGCCAGCAGTGCCAAACGGGCGGCGGGGGGCAATTCCTACGAGCAGTACTTC.

CDR3 coding DNA: TGTGCCAGTAGGCAACAGGGGGCATCTGCTAACTATGGCTACACCTTC. Its translation is CASRQQGASANYGYTF. V and J are TRBV19 and TRBJ1-2; 9 bases match TRBD1. The trim removed 6 bases at V and 0 bases at J, leaving 8 bases unmatched. CDR1 LNHDA and CDR2 SQIVND come from the germline V gene (reference sequence). This CDR3 spans 16 amino acids. Filled out from reference TRBV19 and TRBJ1-2, the complete variable domain reads DGGITQSPKYLFRKEGQNVTLSCEQNLNHDAMYWYRQDPGQGLRLIYYSQIVNDFQKGDIAEGYSVSREKKESFPLTVTSAQKNPTAFYLCASRQQGASANYGYTFGSGTRLTVV.

The CDR3 here is CASSYTRDSYNEQFF. The CDR3 region has the DNA TGTGCCAGCAGTTACACCCGGGACTCTTACAATGAGCAGTTCTTC. The chain couples TRBV6-2 or TRBV6-3 to TRBJ2-1; TRBD2 might be the D (6 bases). Trimming took off 2 bases at V and 4 bases at J, with 12 bases between the two ends. The CDR3 runs 15 residues. Looked up from germline, CDR1 is MNHEY and CDR2 is SVGEGT.

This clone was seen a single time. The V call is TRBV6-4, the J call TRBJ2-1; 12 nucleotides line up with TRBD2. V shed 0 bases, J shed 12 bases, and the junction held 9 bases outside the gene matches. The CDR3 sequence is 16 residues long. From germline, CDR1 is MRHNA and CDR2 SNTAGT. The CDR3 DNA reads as TGTGCCAGCAGTGACTCCGCTAGCGGGAGGGACTTATGGCAGTTCTTC. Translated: CASSDSASGRDLWQFF.

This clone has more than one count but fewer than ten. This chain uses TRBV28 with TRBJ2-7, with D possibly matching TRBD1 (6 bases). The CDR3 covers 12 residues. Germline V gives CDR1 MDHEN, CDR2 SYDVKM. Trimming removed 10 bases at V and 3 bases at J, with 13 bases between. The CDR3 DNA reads TGTGCCACCCAGGACAGCCTCTACGAGCAGTACGTC. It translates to CATQDSLYEQYV.

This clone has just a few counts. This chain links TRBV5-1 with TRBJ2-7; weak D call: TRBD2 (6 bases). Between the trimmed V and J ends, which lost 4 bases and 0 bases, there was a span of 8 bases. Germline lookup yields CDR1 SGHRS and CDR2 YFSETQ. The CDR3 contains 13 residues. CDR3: CASSIGSSYEQYF. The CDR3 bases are TGCGCCAGCAGCATCGGGAGCTCCTACGAGCAGTACTTC.

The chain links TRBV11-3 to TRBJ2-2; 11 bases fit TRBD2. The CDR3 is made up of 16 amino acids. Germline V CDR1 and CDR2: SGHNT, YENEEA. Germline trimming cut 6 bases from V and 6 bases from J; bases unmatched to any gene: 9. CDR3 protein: CASRPVAGGIAGELFF. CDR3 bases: TGTGCCAGCAGGCCCGTAGCGGGGGGGATTGCCGGGGAGCTGTTTTTT.

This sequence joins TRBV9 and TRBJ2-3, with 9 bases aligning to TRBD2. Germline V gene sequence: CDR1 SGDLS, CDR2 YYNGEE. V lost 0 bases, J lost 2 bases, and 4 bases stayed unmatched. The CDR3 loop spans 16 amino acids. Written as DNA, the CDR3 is TGTGCCAGCAGCGTAGAAAGCGGGAGGCCCACAGATACGCAGTATTTT. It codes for CASSVESGRPTDTQYF.

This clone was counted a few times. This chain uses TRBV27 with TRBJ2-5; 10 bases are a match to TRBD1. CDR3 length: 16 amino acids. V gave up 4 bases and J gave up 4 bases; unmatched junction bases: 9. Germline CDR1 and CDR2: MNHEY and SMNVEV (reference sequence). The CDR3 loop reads CASSWGQGREPETQYF. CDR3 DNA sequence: TGTGCCAGCAGTTGGGGACAGGGGCGGGAACCAGAGACCCAGTACTTC.